A selection of T cell receptor beta chains follows, all from one sample in a study of T cell responses to AZD1222 COVID-19 vaccine. TCRdb keeps only in-frame clones here, not all; method: immunoSEQ multiplex PCR. The repertoire has 90,000 to 150,000 clones, about 90% of them found once; the top ten carry 7.9%. The sequences come from peripheral blood, collected 28 days after the second AZD1222 dose. Receptors were obtained from an adult who received the AZD1222 COVID-19 vaccine. Both conserved end residues are part of each CDR3. Each record gives: D gene, V gene, J gene, clone size, CDR3 protein, CDR3 DNA. A D gene is named only where the DNA matches it firmly. Where a row states a size, it is once, few, many or the class of an expanded clone; other rows omit it.

>.|TRBV27|TRBJ1-1|.
CASSPWDRGTEAFF
TGTGCCAGCAGCCCGTGGGACCGAGGCACTGAAGCTTTCTTT
>.|TRBV28|TRBJ1-5|.
CASRAPGANRNQPQHF
TGTGCCAGTAGAGCACCAGGGGCCAACCGCAATCAGCCCCAGCATTTT
>.|TRBV5-5|TRBJ2-3|.
CASSQDLSTDTQYF
TGTGCCAGCAGCCAGGACCTGAGCACAGATACGCAGTATTTT
>.|TRBV7-2|TRBJ1-3|few
CASSLGHSQAGNTIYF
TGTGCCAGCAGCTTAGGTCACTCACAGGCGGGAAACACCATATATTTT
>.|TRBV6-2/TRBV6-3|TRBJ2-3|.
CASSYSNDGQYF
TGTGCCAGCAGTTACTCGAATGATGGGCAGTATTTT
>.|TRBV6-6|TRBJ1-2|.
CASENSNYGYTF
TGTGCCAGCGAAAACAGCAACTATGGCTACACCTTC
>.|TRBV5-4|TRBJ1-1|.
CASSSRAIAMNTEAFF
TGTGCCAGCAGCTCCCGAGCGATCGCTATGAACACTGAAGCTTTCTTT
>.|TRBV13|TRBJ2-7|.
CASSLVFRGEAYEQYF
TGTGCCAGCAGCTTGGTATTCAGAGGAGAGGCCTACGAGCAGTACTTC
>TRBD1|TRBV11-2|TRBJ1-5|.
CASSLEMTGSNQPQHF
TGTGCCAGCAGCTTAGAGATGACAGGGTCAAATCAGCCCCAGCATTTT
>.|TRBV7-9|TRBJ1-4|.
CASSRGRLANEKLFF
TGTGCCAGCAGTCGTGGACGTTTAGCTAATGAAAAACTGTTTTTT
>TRBD1|TRBV6-6|TRBJ1-2|.
CASIERVGQGRGYTF
TGTGCCAGCATCGAAAGGGTGGGACAGGGACGCGGCTACACCTTC
>TRBD1|TRBV28|TRBJ1-2|.
CASSQVHRRGNTF
TGTGCCAGCAGCCAAGTTCACCGCAGGGGGAACACCTTC
>.|TRBV7-9|TRBJ1-1|.
CASSLVGSRAEAFF
TGTGCCAGCAGCTTAGTTGGATCTAGGGCTGAAGCTTTCTTT
>TRBD1|TRBV18|TRBJ1-5|once
CASSQGAPSNQPQHF
TGTGCCAGCTCACAGGGGGCTCCTAGCAATCAGCCCCAGCATTTT
>TRBD1|TRBV7-2|TRBJ2-7|.
CASSLDRGDGEQYF
TGTGCCAGCAGCTTAGACAGGGGAGACGGCGAGCAGTACTTC
>.|TRBV2|TRBJ1-6|.
CASSERGTQNSPLHF
TGTGCCAGCAGTGAAAGGGGGACACAAAATTCACCCCTCCACTTT
>TRBD1|TRBV5-4|TRBJ1-4|.
CASSRPTAGQGDEKLFF
TGTGCCAGCAGTCGCCCCACGGCGGGACAGGGGGATGAAAAACTGTTTTTT
>.|TRBV7-9|TRBJ2-3|.
CASSLGTSTDTQYF
TGTGCCAGCAGCCTCGGGACTTCCACAGATACGCAGTATTTT
>TRBD1|TRBV9|TRBJ2-7|few
CASSAQGAVNEQYF
TGTGCCAGCAGCGCACAGGGGGCGGTCAACGAGCAGTACTTC
>.|TRBV27|TRBJ2-2|.
CASSTRQKPGELFF
TGTGCCAGCAGTACACGACAGAAACCCGGGGAGCTGTTTTTT